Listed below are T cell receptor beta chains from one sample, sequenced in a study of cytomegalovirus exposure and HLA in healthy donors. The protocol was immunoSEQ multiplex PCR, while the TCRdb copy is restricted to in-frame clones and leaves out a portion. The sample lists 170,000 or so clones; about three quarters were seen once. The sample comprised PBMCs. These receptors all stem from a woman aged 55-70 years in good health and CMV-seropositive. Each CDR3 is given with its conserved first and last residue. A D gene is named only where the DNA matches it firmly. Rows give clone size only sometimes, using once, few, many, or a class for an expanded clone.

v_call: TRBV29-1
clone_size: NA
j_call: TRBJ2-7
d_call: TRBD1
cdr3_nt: TGCAGCGCCGCCGAACCCAACAGGGGTAGCCTCTACGAGCAGTACTTC
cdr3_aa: CSAAEPNRGSLYEQYF

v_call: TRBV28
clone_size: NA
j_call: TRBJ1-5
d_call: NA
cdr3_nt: TGTGCCAGCAGTTTATCGGGAAGTGGAAATCAGCCCCAGCATTTT
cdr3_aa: CASSLSGSGNQPQHF

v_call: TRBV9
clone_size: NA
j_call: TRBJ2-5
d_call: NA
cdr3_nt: TGTGCCAGCAGCGTAGAACCGGGAAGAGGAGAGACCCAGTACTTC
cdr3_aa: CASSVEPGRGETQYF

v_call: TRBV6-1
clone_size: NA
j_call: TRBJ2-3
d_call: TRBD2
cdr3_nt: TGTGCCAGCAGTGAAGTCCAGCGGGGGGGGGCAGATACGCAGTATTTT
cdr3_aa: CASSEVQRGGADTQYF

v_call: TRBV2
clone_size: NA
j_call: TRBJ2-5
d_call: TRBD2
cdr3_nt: TGTGCCAGCAGAGGTAGCGGGAGGGAGACCCAGTACTTC
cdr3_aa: CASRGSGRETQYF

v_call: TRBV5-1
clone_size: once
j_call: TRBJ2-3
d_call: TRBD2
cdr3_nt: TGCGCCAGCAGCTTGCGGGTAGGAGCGGGAGGCATAACAGATACGCAGTATTTT
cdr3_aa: CASSLRVGAGGITDTQYF

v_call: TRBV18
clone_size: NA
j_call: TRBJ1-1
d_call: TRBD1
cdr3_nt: TGTGCCAGCTCAATAAAGACAGGGTTCACTGAAGCTTTCTTT
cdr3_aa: CASSIKTGFTEAFF

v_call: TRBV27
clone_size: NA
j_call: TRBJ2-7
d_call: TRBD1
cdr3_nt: TGTGCCAGCAGCAGGGACAGCCTCTACGAGCAGTACTTC
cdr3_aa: CASSRDSLYEQYF

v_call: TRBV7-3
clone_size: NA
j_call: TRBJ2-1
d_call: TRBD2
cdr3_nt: TGTGCCAGCACCTGGGGGACTAGCGGGTACAATGAGCAGTTCTTC
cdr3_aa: CASTWGTSGYNEQFF

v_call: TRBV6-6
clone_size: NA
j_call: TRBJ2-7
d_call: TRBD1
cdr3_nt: TGTGCCAGCAGTTACGGATCGACAGGGTTGGGAGAGCAGTACTTC
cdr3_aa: CASSYGSTGLGEQYF

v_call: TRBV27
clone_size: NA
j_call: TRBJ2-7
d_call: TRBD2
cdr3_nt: TGTGCCAGCAGTTTATTGCTAGCGGGGGGGCCACACGAGCAGTACTTC
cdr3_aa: CASSLLLAGGPHEQYF

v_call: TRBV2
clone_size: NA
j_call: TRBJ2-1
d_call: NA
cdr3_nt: TGTGCCAGCAGTGTACGCGGGACCTACAATGAGCAGTTCTTC
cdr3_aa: CASSVRGTYNEQFF

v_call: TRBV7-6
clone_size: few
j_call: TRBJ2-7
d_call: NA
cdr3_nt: TGTGCCAGCAGCTTAGAGAGCTGGGAGCGAAACGAGCAGTACTTC
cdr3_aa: CASSLESWERNEQYF

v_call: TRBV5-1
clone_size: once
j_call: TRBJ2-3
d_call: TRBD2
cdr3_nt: TGCGCCAGCAGCTTGGCACTAGCGGGAAGGGATACGCAGTATTTT
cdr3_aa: CASSLALAGRDTQYF

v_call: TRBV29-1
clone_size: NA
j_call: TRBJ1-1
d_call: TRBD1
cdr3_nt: TGCAGCGCCTATGACAGGGACATGAACACTGAAGCTTTCTTT
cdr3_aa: CSAYDRDMNTEAFF

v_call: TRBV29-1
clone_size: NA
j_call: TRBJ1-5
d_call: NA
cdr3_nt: TGCAGCGTTGCCCAGGATTCAGGGAGCAATCAGCCCCAGCATTTT
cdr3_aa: CSVAQDSGSNQPQHF

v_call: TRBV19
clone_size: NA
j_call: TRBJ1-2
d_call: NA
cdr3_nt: TGTGCCAGTAGTATGCCTGACAGGACCTACACCTTC
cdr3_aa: CASSMPDRTYTF

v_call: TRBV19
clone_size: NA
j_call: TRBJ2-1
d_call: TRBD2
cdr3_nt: TGTGCCAGCAGACTGACTAGCGGGGCCTACAATGAGCAGTTCTTC
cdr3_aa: CASRLTSGAYNEQFF

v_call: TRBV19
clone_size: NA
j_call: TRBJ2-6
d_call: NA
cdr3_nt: TGTGCCAGTACCAGAGACTCTGGGGCCAACGGCCTGACTTTC
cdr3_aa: CASTRDSGANGLTF

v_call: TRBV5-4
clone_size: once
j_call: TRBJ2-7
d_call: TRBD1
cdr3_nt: TGTGCCAGCAGCTTGGCGGGGTGGGGACAGGGAATCACCTACGAGCAGTACTTC
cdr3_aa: CASSLAGWGQGITYEQYF

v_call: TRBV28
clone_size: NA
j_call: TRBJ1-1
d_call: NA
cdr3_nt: TGTGCCAGCAGTTTAGCCAGGGGCCGTTTCACCGAAGCTTTCTTT
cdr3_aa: CASSLARGRFTEAFF

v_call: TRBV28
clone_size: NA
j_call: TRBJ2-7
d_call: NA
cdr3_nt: TGTGCCAGCAGTTTATATGGCAGGGTCGAAGAGCAGTACTTC
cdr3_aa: CASSLYGRVEEQYF

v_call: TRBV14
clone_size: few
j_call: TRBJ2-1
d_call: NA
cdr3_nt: TGTGCCAGCAGCCAAGTTCCAGCTCAGGGTGAGCAGTTCTTC
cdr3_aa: CASSQVPAQGEQFF